This TCR beta chain was identified in a study of T cells in Graves' hyperthyroidism and ophthalmopathy. RNA transcripts served as the template for amplifying TCR beta CDR3 regions. HTBI primers were employed in a first-round RT-PCR of the TCR CDR3. Each CDR3 protein gets one entry after TCRdb re-called the multiplex PCR reads with MiXCR. The data show 300,000 or so distinct CDR3 sequences, roughly 18% seen once. CDR1 SGHTA and CDR2 FQGTGA come from the germline V gene. V lost 2 bases, J lost 9 bases, and 5 bases stayed unmatched. This CDR3 has 15 amino acids. The sample holds a few counts of this clonotype.

Sequencing was performed on blood. The clonotype originates from a woman aged 45-60 years with Graves' hyperthyroidism. This chain joins TRBV7-3 and TRBJ2-6, with TRBD1 matching over 9 bases. In DNA, the CDR3 is TGTGCCAGCAGCTTAGCTTCGGACAGGGGCAACGTCCTGACTTTC. Its translation is CASSLASDRGNVLTF.